The sequence of this T cell receptor (beta chain) was determined in a study of CD8 T cells in Susac syndrome. Blood CD8+ and CD4+ T cells underwent high-throughput TCR beta sequencing. The CDR3 spans 15 residues. With V trimmed by 4 bases and J by 8 bases, 12 bases remained unmatched. Per germline, CDR1 SGHRS and CDR2 YFSETQ. RNA totalling roughly 0.45 to 1 ug underwent reverse transcription with random hexamers. immunoSEQ multiplex PCR amplified TCR beta CDR3 across 54 Vbeta, 13 Jbeta. TCRdb independently ran MiXCR on the immunoSEQ multiplex PCR reads; one entry per CDR3 protein. Of approximately 180,000 distinct CDR3 sequences listed, over 90% are singletons.

Sequenced material: CD4+ T cells from PBMCs. The J gene is TRBJ1-2, the V gene TRBV5-1; TRBD1 matches 9 bases. The receptor's source is a human donor with Susac syndrome. The CDR3 DNA follows: TGCGCCAGCAGCGCTGGACAGGGGAAGGGAGAGGGCTACACCTTC. Encoded protein: CASSAGQGKGEGYTF.